This T cell receptor (beta chain) emerged from a study of T cell responses to AZD1222 COVID-19 vaccine. Study results and caveats: Most donors were white British, females outnumbered males, and clonal diversity was possibly underestimated. The study found vaccine-associated CD4 TCRs spanning spike, dominant at 160-218 and 743-854.

Profiling relied on immunoSEQ multiplex PCR, and the TCRdb table lists in-frame clones only, not all of them. The sample holds about 150,000 clones; under 95% are singletons and the top ten take about 4.6%. The CDR3 runs to 14 residues. CDR1 and CDR2 (germline): MDHEN, SYDVKM. The V and J ends lost 5 bases and 3 bases respectively, with 13 bases between them. As regards this clone: Its antigen is not identified.

The gene calls are TRBV28 and TRBJ2-5; D unresolved. This clonotype originated in an adult in good health. The sample in question was peripheral blood, obtained on day 0 of AZD1222 vaccination. Here the CDR3 reads CASSHNPGEETQYF. Written as DNA, the CDR3 is TGTGCCAGCAGTCACAACCCTGGAGAAGAGACCCAGTACTTC. The full variable domain, rest sourced from reference TRBV28 and TRBJ2-5, is DVKVTQSSRYLVKRTGEKVFLECVQDMDHENMFWYRQDPGLGLRLIYFSYDVKMKEKGDIPEGYSVSREKKERFSLILESASTNQTSMYLCASSHNPGEETQYFGPGTRLLVL.